The clone carrying this TCR beta chain was recorded many times. Per the authors' pipeline: A classifier of distant metastasis in papillary thyroid cancer was built from CDR3 differences (across clinicopathological groups). Through MiXCR, TCRdb re-clonotyped the PCR reads. TCRdb's processing, not the authors' own work, is the source of the V and J calls. There are 15,000 to 18,000 clones in the sample; about 3.5% occur only once, and less than 25% lies in the top ten. All patients were treatment-naive before thyroid surgery. The data belong to a study of metastatic and nonmetastatic thyroid tumors. Germline CDR1 KGHSY, CDR2 FQNENV. V was cut by 0 bases and J by 3 bases, with 3 bases left in between. The CDR3 spans 12 residues.

Sequenced material: tumor tissue. The clonotype comes from a female donor with papillary thyroid cancer or a benign thyroid nodule (not recorded which). Some clones in this sample may be carry-over from other donors' samples. This chain connects TRBV16 to TRBJ2-7; D gene ambiguous. CDR3 residues: CASSQSSYEQYF. The CDR3 region has the DNA TGTGCCAGCAGCCAATCAAGCTACGAGCAGTACTTC. Drawing the rest from reference TRBV16 and TRBJ2-7, the complete variable domain is GEEVAQTPKHLVRGEGQKAKLYCAPIKGHSYVFWYQQVLKNEFKFLISFQNENVFDETGMPKERFSAKCLPNSPCSLEIQATKLEDSAVYFCASSQSSYEQYFGPGTRLTVT.